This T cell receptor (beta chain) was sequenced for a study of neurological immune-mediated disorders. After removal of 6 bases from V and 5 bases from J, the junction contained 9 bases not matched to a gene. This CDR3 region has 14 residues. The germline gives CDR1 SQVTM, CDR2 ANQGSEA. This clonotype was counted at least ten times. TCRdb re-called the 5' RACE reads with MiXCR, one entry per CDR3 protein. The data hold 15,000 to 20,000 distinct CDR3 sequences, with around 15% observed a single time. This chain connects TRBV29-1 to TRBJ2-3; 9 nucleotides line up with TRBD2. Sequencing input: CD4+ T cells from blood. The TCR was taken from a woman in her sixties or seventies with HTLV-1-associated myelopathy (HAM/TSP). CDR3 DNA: TGCAGCGTGGAGATAGCGGGAGAAGGAGATACGCAGTATTTT. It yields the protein CSVEIAGEGDTQYF.